Sequencing of this T cell receptor (beta chain) was carried out in a study of blood T cell repertoires in COVID-19. Data came from immunoSEQ multiplex PCR; TCRdb stores just in-frame clones and leaves some out. The sample shows about 670,000 clones, approximately 90% of them seen only once. Trimming removed 4 bases from V and 6 bases from J, with 11 bases in between. The CDR3 is 12 amino acids. Germline CDR1 SGHRS, CDR2 YFSETQ. The gene calls are TRBV5-1 and TRBJ2-7; possibly TRBD1 for D (6 bases). This TCR was sampled from a woman aged 18-29 years with acute or convalescent COVID-19. What was sequenced was peripheral blood. The CDR3, as DNA: TGCGCCAGCAGCCGGACAGAAACCGAGCAGTACTTC. Translated: CASSRTETEQYF.